The 12 T cell receptor beta chains presented below share a single source sample, sequenced in a study of response to subunit inactivated influenza vaccine. TCRdb itself ran the RT-PCR reads through MiXCR, one entry per CDR3 protein. The data hold around 580,000 distinct CDR3 sequences, with about 11% observed a single time. This specimen was PBMCs from blood, taken on the day of vaccination. The receptors here all came from a middle-aged man who received an inactivated influenza vaccine.

This clonotype was found many times. The gene calls are TRBV5-1 and TRBJ2-7, with TRBD1 identical over 7 bases. V lost 0 bases and J lost 3; bases outside the gene matches: 9. The CDR3 contains 16 residues. CDR1 and CDR2 from the germline V gene are SGHRS and YFSETQ. CDR3 in amino acids: CASSLELTGNIYEQYF. CDR3 DNA sequence: TGCGCCAGCAGCTTGGAACTGACAGGGAACATCTACGAGCAGTACTTC.

This clonotype was counted a few times. Since a much larger clone is just one base distant, this may be a read error. This chain links TRBV7-2 with TRBJ2-7, with TRBD2 matching over 9 bases. Germline V gene sequence: CDR1 SGHTA, CDR2 FQGNSA. With 1 base clipped from V and 3 bases from J, the junction kept 4 bases outside the gene matches. The CDR3 covers 15 residues. Here the CDR3 reads CASSLEPSGDYEQYF. In nucleotides, the CDR3 is TGTGCCAGCAGCTTAGAGCCTAGCGGGGACTACGAGCAGTACTTC.

V and J are TRBV2 and TRBJ2-7; D not certain. Germline lookup yields CDR1 SNHLY and CDR2 FYNNEI. Deletions cut 11 bases from V and 5 bases from J, with 22 bases between. This CDR3 contains 14 residues. DNA of the CDR3: TGTGCCGCCAAATCACGGGTCCTTTTCGACGAGCAGTACTTC. The encoded protein is CAAKSRVLFDEQYF. Full variable domain (rest looked up from reference TRBV2 and TRBJ2-7): EPEVTQTPSHQVTQMGQEVILRCVPISNHLYFYWYRQILGQKVEFLVSFYNNEISEKSEIFDDQFSVERPDGSNFTLKIRSTKLEDSAMYFCAAKSRVLFDEQYFGPGTRLTVT.

This clonotype was seen only a few times. The rearrangement joins TRBV11-2 to TRBJ2-5; D might be TRBD1 or TRBD2, each matching 5 bases. Germline V lookup: CDR1 SGHAT, CDR2 FQNNGV. The CDR3 extends over 14 amino acids. V dropped 3 bases and J dropped 1 base, with 9 bases sitting between them. The CDR3 region is CASSFIGTQETQYF. CDR3 in DNA: TGTGCCAGCAGCTTCATAGGGACCCAAGAGACCCAGTACTTC.

This clonotype showed up just a few times. The chain is built from TRBV7-9 and TRBJ2-5; 7 positions agree with TRBD1. Trimming at V came to 6 bases and at J to 6 bases, leaving 13 bases not matched to a gene. This CDR3 region has 15 residues. Germline CDR1 and CDR2: SEHNR and FQNEAQ (reference sequence). CDR3 nucleotide sequence: TGTGCCAGCAGTCCCTATCTAGGGGGCCCACAGACCCAGTACTTC. Translating gives CASSPYLGGPQTQYF.

This clonotype was counted at least ten times. The V gene is TRBV4-2, the J gene TRBJ2-3; a possible D gene is TRBD2 (7 bases). This CDR3 is built from 13 residues. Trimming left V 8 bases short and J 4 bases short, with 13 bases between. Germline CDR1 is LGHNA and CDR2 is YNFKEQ. This chain's CDR3 is CASGRGAPDTQYF. Written as DNA, the CDR3 is TGTGCCAGCGGCCGGGGGGCCCCAGATACGCAGTATTTT.

This clonotype appeared a few times. The chain recombines TRBV20-1 with TRBJ2-7; TRBD2 aligns across 12 bases. Trimming at V came to 3 bases and at J to 4 bases, leaving 4 bases not matched to a gene. Germline V gives CDR1 DFQATT, CDR2 SNEGSKA (reference sequence). The CDR3 has 14 residues. CDR3 nucleotide sequence: TGCAGTGCTAGGACTAGCGGGGGCCCATACGAGCAGTACTTC. It is translated as CSARTSGGPYEQYF.

The sample holds many counts of this clonotype. The chain couples TRBV24-1 to TRBJ2-1, with 8 bases fitting TRBD1. The germline V gene encodes CDR1 KGHDR and CDR2 SFDVKD. This CDR3 has 15 amino acids. V was clipped by 4 bases and J by 7 bases; unmatched bases: 8. For the CDR3, the DNA is TGTGCCACCAGTGAGGGGGCAGGGGGCTTAAATGAGCAGTTCTTC. It specifies CATSEGAGGLNEQFF.

This clonotype was seen a few times. The CDR3 is CSVPATSGSPDTQYF. CDR3 DNA sequence: TGCAGCGTGCCCGCGACTAGCGGGAGCCCAGATACGCAGTATTTT. This rearrangement joins TRBV29-1 to TRBJ2-3, with 12 positions matching TRBD2. In germline, CDR1 is SQVTM, CDR2 ANQGSEA. V lost 6 bases to trimming and J lost 4 bases; unmatched junction nucleotides: 8. CDR3 length: 15 amino acids.

This clonotype occurred a few times. Compared with germline, one end of the junction differs, possibly owing to a read error. This chain links TRBV5-5 with TRBJ2-1; no reliable D call. Germline V gene data show CDR1 as SGHKS and CDR2 as YYEKEE (reference sequence). The CDR3 runs 16 residues. The CDR3 DNA reads TGTGCCAGCAGCTTGAGGCAGGTCAGCCCCTACAATGAGCAGTTTTTC. This codes for CASSLRQVSPYNEQFF.

This clonotype was found a few times. The junction shows a germline mismatch at one end, possibly a read error. The chain uses TRBV20-1 and TRBJ2-7, with TRBD2 matching over 13 bases. The germline V gene has CDR1 DFQATT and CDR2 SNEGSKA (reference sequence). The CDR3 has 17 amino acids. CDR3 bases: TGCTGTGCTAGTCGGACTAGCGGGGGATGGAGCTCCTACGAGCAGTACTTC. Its translation: CCASRTSGGWSSYEQYF.

This clonotype was seen a handful of times. This chain links TRBV5-4 with TRBJ2-2; D possibly corresponds to TRBD1 (6 bases). Germline values: CDR1 SGHNT, CDR2 YYREEE (reference sequence). V was pared by 1 base and J by 4 bases, with 17 bases between. This CDR3 contains 17 residues. The DNA for the CDR3 is TGTGCCAGCAGCTTGCCCCGGGACACGGCGTCCACCGGGGAGCTGTTTTTT. Translation: CASSLPRDTASTGELFF.